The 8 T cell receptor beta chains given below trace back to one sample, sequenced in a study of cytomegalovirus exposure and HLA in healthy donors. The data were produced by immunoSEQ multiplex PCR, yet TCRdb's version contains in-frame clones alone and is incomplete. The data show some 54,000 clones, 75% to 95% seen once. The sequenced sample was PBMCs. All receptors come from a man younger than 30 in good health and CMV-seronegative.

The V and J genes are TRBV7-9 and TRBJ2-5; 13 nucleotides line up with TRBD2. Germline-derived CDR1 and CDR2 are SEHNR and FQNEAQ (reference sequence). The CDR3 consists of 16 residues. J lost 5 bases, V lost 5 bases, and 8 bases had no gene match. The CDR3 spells CASSQAGTSGAETQYF. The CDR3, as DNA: TGTGCCAGCAGCCAAGCCGGGACTAGCGGGGCCGAGACCCAGTACTTC.

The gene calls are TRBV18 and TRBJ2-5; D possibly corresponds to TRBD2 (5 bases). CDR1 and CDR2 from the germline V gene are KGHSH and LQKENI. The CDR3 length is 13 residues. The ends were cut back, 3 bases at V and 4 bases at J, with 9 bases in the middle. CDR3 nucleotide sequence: TGTGCCAGCTCACCGGGAGTCGGAGAGACCCAGTACTTC. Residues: CASSPGVGETQYF.

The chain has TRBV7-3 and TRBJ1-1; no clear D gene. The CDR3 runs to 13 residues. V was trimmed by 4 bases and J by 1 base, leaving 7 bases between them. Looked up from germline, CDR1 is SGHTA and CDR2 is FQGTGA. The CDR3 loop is CASSSQPNTEAFF. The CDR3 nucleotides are TGTGCCAGCAGCTCACAGCCGAACACTGAAGCTTTCTTT.

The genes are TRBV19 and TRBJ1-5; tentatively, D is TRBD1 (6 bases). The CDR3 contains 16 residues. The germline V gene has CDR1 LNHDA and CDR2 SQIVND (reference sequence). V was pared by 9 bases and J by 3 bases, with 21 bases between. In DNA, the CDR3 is TGTGCCAGCTCCAACCCCGGCAGGGGTTACAATCAGCCCCAGCATTTT. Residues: CASSNPGRGYNQPQHF.

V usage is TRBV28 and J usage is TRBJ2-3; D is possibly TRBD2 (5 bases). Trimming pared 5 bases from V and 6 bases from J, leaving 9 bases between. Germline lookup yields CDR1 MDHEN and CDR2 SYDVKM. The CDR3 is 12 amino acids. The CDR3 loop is CASSRAEDTQYF. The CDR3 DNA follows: TGTGCCAGCAGTCGAGCGGAGGATACGCAGTATTTT.

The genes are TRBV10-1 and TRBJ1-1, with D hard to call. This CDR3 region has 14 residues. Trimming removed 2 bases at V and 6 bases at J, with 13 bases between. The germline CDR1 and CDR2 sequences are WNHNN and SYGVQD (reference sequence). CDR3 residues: CASSEGSPVAEAFF. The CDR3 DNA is TGCGCCAGCAGTGAGGGTTCCCCGGTGGCTGAAGCTTTCTTT.

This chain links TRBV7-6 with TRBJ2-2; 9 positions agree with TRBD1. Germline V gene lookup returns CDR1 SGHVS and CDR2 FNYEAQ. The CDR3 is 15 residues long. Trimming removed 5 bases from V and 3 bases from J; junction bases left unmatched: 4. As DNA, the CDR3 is TGTGCCAGCAGCCAGGGACAGGGATACACCGGGGAGCTGTTTTTT. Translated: CASSQGQGYTGELFF.

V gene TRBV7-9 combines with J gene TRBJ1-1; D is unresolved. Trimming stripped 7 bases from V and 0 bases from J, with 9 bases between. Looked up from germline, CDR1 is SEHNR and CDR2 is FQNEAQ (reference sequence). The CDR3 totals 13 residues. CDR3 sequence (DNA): TGTGCCAGCACCCCCGGGTTGAACACTGAAGCTTTCTTT. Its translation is CASTPGLNTEAFF.